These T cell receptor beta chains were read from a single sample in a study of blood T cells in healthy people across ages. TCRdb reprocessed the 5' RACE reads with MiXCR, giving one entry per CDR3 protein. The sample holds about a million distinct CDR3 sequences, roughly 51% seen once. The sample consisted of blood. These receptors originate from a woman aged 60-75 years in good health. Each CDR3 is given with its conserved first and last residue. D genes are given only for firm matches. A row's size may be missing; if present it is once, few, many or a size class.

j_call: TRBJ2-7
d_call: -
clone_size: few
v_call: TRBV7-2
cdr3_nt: TGTGCCAGCAGCTTCCGGGACGATCAGTGGTACTTC
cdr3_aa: CASSFRDDQWYF

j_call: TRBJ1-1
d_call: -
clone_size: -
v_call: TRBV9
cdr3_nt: TGTGCCAGCAGCCCCATGGACACTGAAGCTTTCTTT
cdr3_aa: CASSPMDTEAFF

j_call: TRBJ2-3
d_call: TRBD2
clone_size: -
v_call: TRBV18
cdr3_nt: TGTGCCAGCTACGCCCTGGGAGCGGGAGGGCCCGCTAGCACAGATACGCAGTATTTT
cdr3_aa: CASYALGAGGPASTDTQYF

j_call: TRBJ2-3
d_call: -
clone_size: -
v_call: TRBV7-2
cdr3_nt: TGTGCCAGCACGCCCGACAGATCTAGCACAGATACGCAGTATTTT
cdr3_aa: CASTPDRSSTDTQYF

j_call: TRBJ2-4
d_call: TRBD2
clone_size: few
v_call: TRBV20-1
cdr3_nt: TGCAGTGCTAGTATCCTCGGGGGGGGGAACATTCAGTACTTC
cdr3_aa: CSASILGGGNIQYF

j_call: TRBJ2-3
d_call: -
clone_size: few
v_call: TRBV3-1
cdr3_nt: TGTGCCAGCAGCCAAGCTGGATTAAATACGCAGTATTTT
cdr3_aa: CASSQAGLNTQYF

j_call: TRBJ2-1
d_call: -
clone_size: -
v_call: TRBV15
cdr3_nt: TGTGCCACCACCCTAAAAACCACATTTAACTACAATGAGCAGTTCTTC
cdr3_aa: CATTLKTTFNYNEQFF

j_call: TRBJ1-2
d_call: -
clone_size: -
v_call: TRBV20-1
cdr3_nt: TGCAGTGCTAGAGATGCAACCAGGTTTAATTCTAACTATGGCTACACCTTC
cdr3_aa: CSARDATRFNSNYGYTF

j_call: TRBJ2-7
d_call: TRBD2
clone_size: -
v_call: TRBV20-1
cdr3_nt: TGCAGTGTTTGGACACTAGCGGGAAACTACGAGCAGTACTTC
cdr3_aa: CSVWTLAGNYEQYF

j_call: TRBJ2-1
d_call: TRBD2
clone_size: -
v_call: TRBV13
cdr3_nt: TGTGCCAGCAGCTTAGGCAGGACTAGCCTCAATGAGCAGTTCTTC
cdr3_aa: CASSLGRTSLNEQFF

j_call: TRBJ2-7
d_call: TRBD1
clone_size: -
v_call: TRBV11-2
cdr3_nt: TGTGCCAGCAGCTCCGGGACAGGGCGCACCTACGAGCAGTACTTC
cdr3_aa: CASSSGTGRTYEQYF

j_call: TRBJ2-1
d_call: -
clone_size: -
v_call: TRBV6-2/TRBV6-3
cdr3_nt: TGTGCCAGCATTAACTATGGGCCCTACAATGAGCAGTTCTTC
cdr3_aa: CASINYGPYNEQFF

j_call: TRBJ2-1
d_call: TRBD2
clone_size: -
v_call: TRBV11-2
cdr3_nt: TGTGCCAGCAGCTTAGATCCGGGAGGATCCTACAATGAGCAGTTCTTC
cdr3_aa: CASSLDPGGSYNEQFF

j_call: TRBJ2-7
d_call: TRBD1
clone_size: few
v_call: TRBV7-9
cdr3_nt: TGTGCCAGCAGCCCACTCACCGGACAGGGCTACGAGCAGTACTTC
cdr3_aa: CASSPLTGQGYEQYF

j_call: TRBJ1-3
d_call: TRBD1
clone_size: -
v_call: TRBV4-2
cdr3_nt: TGTGCCAGCAGCCAAGGGGACAGGGGGCTTTGGTCTGGAAACACCATATATTTT
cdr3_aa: CASSQGDRGLWSGNTIYF

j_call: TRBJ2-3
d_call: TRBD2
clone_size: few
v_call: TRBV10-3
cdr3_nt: TGTGCCATCAGTGGGATGCTTACTAGCGGGAGGGCTGATACGCAGTATTTT
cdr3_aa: CAISGMLTSGRADTQYF

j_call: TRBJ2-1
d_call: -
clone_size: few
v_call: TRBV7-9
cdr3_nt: TGTGCCAGCAGCTTAGTGATTCGGGAGGGGGCCGTCTGGGAGCAGTTCTTC
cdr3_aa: CASSLVIREGAVWEQFF

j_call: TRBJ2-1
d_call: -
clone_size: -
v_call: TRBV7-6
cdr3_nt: TGTGCCAGCAGCCCCGGTCGGCTAGCTTTAAACAATGAGCAGTTCTTC
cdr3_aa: CASSPGRLALNNEQFF

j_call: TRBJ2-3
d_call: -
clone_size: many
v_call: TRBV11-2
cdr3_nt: TGTGCCAGCAGCTTAGATTTTGGTCTCGCAGATACGCAGTATTTT
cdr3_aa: CASSLDFGLADTQYF

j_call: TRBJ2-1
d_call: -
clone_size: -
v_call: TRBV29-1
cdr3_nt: TGCAGCGTCGAATATCCCAGCGGAAGCTCCTACAATGAGCAGTTCTTC
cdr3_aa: CSVEYPSGSSYNEQFF

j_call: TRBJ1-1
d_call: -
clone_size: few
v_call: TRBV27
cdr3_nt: TGTGCCAGCAGGCAAAGGGGGAACACTGAAGCTTTCTTT
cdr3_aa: CASRQRGNTEAFF

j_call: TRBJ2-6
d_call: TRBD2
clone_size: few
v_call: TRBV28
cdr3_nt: TGTGCCAGCAGTTCCTGGCTGACTAGCGGGAGGCCCTCTGGGGCCAACGTCCTGACTTTC
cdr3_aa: CASSSWLTSGRPSGANVLTF

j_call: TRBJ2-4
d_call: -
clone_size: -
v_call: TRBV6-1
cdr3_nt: TGTGCCAGCTCAGAAAAGGACAAAAACATTCAGTACTTC
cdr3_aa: CASSEKDKNIQYF

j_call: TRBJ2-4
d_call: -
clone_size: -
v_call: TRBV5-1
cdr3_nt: TGCGCCAGCAGCTTGGATGGGGACGTGGACATTCAGTACTTC
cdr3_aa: CASSLDGDVDIQYF

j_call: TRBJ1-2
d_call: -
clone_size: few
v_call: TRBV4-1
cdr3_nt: TGCGCCAGCAGCCAAGGGGGTTTTGGGTATGGCTACACCTTC
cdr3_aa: CASSQGGFGYGYTF

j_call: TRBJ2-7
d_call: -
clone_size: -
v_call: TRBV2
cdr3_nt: TGTGCCAGCAGTGAAGGCACGGGTCAAAACCGTTACGAGCAGTACTTC
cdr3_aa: CASSEGTGQNRYEQYF

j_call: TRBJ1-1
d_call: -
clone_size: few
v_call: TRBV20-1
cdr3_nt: TGCAGTGTCCCCCGCTTGAACACTGAAGCTTTCTTT
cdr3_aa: CSVPRLNTEAFF

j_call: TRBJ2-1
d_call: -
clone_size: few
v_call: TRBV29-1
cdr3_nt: TGCAGCGTTCCCACAGCGACGGCCTACAATGAGCAGTTCTTC
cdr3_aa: CSVPTATAYNEQFF

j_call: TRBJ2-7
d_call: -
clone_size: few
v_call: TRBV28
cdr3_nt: TGTGCCAGCAGTAACAGGGAGTACGAGCAGTACTTC
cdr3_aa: CASSNREYEQYF

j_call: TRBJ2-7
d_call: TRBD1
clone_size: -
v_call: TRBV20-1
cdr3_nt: TGCAGTGCTAGTCCTGGGACAGGGTATGACGAGCAGTACTTC
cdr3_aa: CSASPGTGYDEQYF

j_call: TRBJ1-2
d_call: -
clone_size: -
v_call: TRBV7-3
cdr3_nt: TGTGCCAGCAGCTTAAAAAGATCAGCTAACTATGGCCACACCTTC
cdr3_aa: CASSLKRSANYGHTF

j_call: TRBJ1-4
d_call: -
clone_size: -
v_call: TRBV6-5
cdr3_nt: TGTGCCAGCAGTCCGCAGGTCGGCGGGGAAAAACTGTTTTTT
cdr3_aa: CASSPQVGGEKLFF

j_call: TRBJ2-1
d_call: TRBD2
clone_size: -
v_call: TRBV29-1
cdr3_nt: TGCAGCGTTCGGGACTACGCACAGTTCTTC
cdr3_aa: CSVRDYAQFF

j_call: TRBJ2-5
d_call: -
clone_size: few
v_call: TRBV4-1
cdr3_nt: TGCGCCAGCAGCCAAGAGGGGACTCCGGGGTTGGAGACCCAGTACTTC
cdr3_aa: CASSQEGTPGLETQYF

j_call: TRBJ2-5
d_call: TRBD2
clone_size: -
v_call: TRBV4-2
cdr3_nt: TGTGCCAGCAGCCAAGATCTTAGCGGGAGGTCAAAGACCCAGTACTTC
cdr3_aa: CASSQDLSGRSKTQYF

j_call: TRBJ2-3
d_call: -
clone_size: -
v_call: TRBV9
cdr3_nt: TGTGCCAGCAGCGTAGGGGTGAGATCCACAGATACGCAGTATTTT
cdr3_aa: CASSVGVRSTDTQYF

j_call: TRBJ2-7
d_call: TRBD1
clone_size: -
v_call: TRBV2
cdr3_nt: TGTGCCAGCATTGTGGACAGGCATCGGGAGCAGTACTTC
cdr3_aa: CASIVDRHREQYF